Listed here is a single T cell receptor beta chain. The antigen remains unidentified. Peripheral blood was drawn, roughly 10 milliliters per donor. The source of the sample is a study of blood T cells in healthy people across ages. Findings and limits, study-wide: CMV status of donors was not determined, possibly confounding expanded clonotype changes. Samples with more naive T cells showed higher observed beta diversity.

A second PCR, run for roughly 7 to 12 cycles, used a sample-barcoded 5' primer plus a J-beta primer mix. One entry per CDR3 protein results from TCRdb running MiXCR on the 5' RACE reads. The repertoire consists of roughly 930,000 distinct CDR3 sequences, with 40% to 60% occurring once and the leading ten covering roughly 12%. The trim removed 6 bases at V and 6 bases at J, leaving 10 bases unmatched. The CDR3 has 15 residues. The germline V gene has CDR1 MNHNY and CDR2 SVGAGI (reference sequence). The sequencing input was blood. The chain joins TRBV6-6 to TRBJ2-1; 8 bases line up with TRBD1. The clonotype was recovered from a young man in good health. The CDR3 sequence: CASRARDRLSNEQFF. As DNA, the CDR3 is TGTGCCAGCAGGGCTCGGGACAGGCTATCCAATGAGCAGTTCTTC.